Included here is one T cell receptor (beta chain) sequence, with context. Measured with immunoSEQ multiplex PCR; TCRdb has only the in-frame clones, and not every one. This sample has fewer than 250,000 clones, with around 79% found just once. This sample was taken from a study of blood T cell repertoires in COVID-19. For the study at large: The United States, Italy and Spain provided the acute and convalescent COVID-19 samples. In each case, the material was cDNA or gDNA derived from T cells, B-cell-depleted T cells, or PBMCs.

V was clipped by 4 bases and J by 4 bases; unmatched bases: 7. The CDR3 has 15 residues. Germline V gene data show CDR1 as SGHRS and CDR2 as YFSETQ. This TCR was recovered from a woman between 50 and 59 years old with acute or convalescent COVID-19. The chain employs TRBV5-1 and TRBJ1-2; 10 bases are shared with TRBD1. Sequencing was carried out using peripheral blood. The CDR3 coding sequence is TGCGCCAGCAGCCCCGACAGGGGGCTAGTCTATGGCTACACCTTC. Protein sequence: CASSPDRGLVYGYTF.